The TCR beta chain described here comes from a study of cytomegalovirus exposure and HLA in healthy donors. General observations from the study: Most CMV-associated TCR beta chains appeared HLA-restricted in a later analysis. The investigators catalogued some 160 TCR beta chains as cytomegalovirus-associated.

13 Jbeta primers and 60 Vbeta primers were used for the PCR. TCRdb keeps only in-frame clones here, not all; method: immunoSEQ multiplex PCR. The repertoire holds 150,000 to 170,000 clones, with roughly 74% as singletons. CDR3 length: 14 residues. V was pared by 5 bases and J by 4 bases, with 4 bases of the junction left unmatched. Germline V lookup: CDR1 SGHTA, CDR2 FQGNSA. About this clone: Antigen: not known.

Donors consisted of healthy bone marrow donors. The chain carries TRBV7-2 and TRBJ1-2, with 10 bases lining up with TRBD1. This TCR was sampled from a man younger than 35 in good health and CMV-seronegative. The source material was PBMCs. The CDR3 reads CASSPGQGPYGYTF. In nucleotides, the CDR3 is TGTGCCAGCAGCCCGGGACAGGGGCCCTATGGCTACACCTTC.